This TCR beta chain came from a study of blood T cell repertoires in COVID-19. Whole-study context: COVID-19 samples, acute and convalescent, were from the United States, Italy and Spain. PBMCs, B-cell-depleted T cells, or T cells provided the cDNA or gDNA that made up the material.

In the authors' workflow: Reference gene primer amplification in the assay estimated nucleated cell counts. TCRdb's copy holds only in-frame clones and misses some; the assay was immunoSEQ multiplex PCR. The V and J calls and clone size are taken from that table; D and trimming were inferred from the DNA. The sample lists around 260,000 clones, 86% occurring once. With V trimmed by 5 bases and J by 9 bases, 14 bases remained unmatched. This CDR3 spans 17 amino acids. Per the germline V gene, CDR1 is MNHEY and CDR2 is SMNVEV (reference sequence). The sequence derives from a man younger than 35 with active or convalescent COVID-19. Material: peripheral blood. This chain uses TRBV27 with TRBJ2-2, with 11 bases matching TRBD2. The chain's CDR3 is CASSPSSGGPLGRELFF. The CDR3 region has the DNA TGTGCCAGCAGTCCATCTAGCGGGGGGCCTCTAGGCCGGGAGCTGTTTTTT.